Sequencing of this T cell receptor (beta chain) was carried out in a study of CD8+CD57+ T cells in acquired aplastic anemia. Study as a whole: Each DNA sample taken from sorted CD4+ and CD8+ cells came to around 3.4 ug on average. Healthy donor CD4+ cell samples had a mean of about 10.8 million reads.

As regards this clonotype: The antigen remains unidentified.

Study-wide results and caveats: Patients did not significantly differ from controls in CD8+ Simpson's diversity. Roughly 30 sequences, all CD8+ CDR3, were shared between patients and controls.

Deletions cut 3 bases from V and 6 bases from J, with 9 bases between. CDR1 and CDR2 (germline): MDHEN, SYDVKM. The CDR3 has 12 amino acids. It was genomic DNA that served as the template for profiling TCR beta VDJ and CDR3. TCRdb reprocessed the reads with MiXCR, giving one entry per CDR3 protein. The sample yields fewer than 200,000 distinct CDR3 sequences, about 60% seen once. The chain recombines TRBV28 with TRBJ2-7; D is undetermined. The TCR was taken from a human donor in good health. The sample comprised sorted CD4+, CD8+, or CD8+CD57+ T cells (not recorded which) from PBMCs. The CDR3 spells CASSFSVSEQYF. Here the CDR3 DNA reads TGTGCCAGCAGTTTTTCAGTTTCCGAGCAGTACTTC.